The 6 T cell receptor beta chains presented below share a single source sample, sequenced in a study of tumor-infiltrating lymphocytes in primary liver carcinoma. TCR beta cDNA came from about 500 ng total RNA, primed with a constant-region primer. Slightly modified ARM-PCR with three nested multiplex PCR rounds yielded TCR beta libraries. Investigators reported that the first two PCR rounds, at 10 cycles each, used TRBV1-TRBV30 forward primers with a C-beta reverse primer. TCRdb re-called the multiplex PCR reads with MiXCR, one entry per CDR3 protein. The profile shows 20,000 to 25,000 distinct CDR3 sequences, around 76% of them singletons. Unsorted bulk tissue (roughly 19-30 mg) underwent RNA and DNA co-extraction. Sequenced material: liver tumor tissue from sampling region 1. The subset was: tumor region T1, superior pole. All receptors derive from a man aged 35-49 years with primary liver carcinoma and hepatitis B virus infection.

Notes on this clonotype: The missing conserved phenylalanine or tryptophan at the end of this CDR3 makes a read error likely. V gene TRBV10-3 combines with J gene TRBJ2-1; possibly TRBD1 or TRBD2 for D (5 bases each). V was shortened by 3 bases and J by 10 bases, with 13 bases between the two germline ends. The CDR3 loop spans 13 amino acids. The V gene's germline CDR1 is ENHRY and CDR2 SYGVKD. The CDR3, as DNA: TGTGCCATCAGTGACCGGGACGACGTGGAGCAGTTCCTC. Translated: CAISDRDDVEQFL.

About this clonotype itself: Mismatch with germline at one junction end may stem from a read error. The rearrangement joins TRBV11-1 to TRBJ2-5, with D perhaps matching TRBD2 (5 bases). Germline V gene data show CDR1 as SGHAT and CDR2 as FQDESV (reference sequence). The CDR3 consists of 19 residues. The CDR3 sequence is CASSLPLEVRKDFQETQYF. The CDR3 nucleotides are TGTGCCAGCAGCCTGCCCCTGGAGGTCAGGAAGGACTTCCAAGAGACTCAGTACTTC.

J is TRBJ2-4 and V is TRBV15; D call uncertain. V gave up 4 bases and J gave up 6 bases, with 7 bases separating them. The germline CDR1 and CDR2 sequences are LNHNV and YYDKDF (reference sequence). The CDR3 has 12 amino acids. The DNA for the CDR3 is TGTGCCACCAGCACGTACGGAAACATTCAGTACTTC. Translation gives CATSTYGNIQYF.

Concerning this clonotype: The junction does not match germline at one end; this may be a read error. Here the CDR3 reads CASSSGLDFTGELFF. The CDR3 DNA reads as TGTGCCAGCAGCTCCGGACTAGATTTTACCGGGGAACTGTTTTTT. The chain has TRBV7-6 and TRBJ2-2; 7 nucleotides align to TRBD2. Per the germline V gene, CDR1 is SGHVS and CDR2 is FNYEAQ. This CDR3 is built from 15 residues. The full variable domain, rest sourced from reference TRBV7-6 and TRBJ2-2, is GAGVSQSPRYKVTKRGQDVALRCDPISGHVSLYWYRQALGQGPEFLTYFNYEAQQDKSGLPNDRFSAERPEGSISTLTIQRTEQRDSAMYRCASSSGLDFTGELFFGEGSRLTVL.

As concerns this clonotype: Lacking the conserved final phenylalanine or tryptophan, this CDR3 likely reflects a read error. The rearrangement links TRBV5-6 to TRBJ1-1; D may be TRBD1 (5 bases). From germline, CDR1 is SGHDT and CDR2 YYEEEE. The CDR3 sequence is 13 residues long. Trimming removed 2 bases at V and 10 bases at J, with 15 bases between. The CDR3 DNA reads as TGTGCCAGCAGCTTTTGGGACGGTGAACTAGCTTTCCTC. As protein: CASSFWDGELAFL.

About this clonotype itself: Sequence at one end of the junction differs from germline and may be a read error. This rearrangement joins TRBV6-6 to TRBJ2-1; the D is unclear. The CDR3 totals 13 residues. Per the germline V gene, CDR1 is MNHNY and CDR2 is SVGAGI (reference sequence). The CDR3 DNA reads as TGTTCCAGCAGTGCGCAAGGTAACAATGAGCACTCCTTC. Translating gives CSSSAQGNNEHSF.